A single T cell receptor (beta chain) is shown here with its context. The data stem from a study of T cells expressing NK-cell markers. TCRdb reprocessed the 5' RACE reads and keeps a single row for each CDR3 protein, giving no DNA. The sample data list 130,000 to 150,000 distinct CDR3 sequences. Looked up from germline, CDR1 is MNHEY and CDR2 is SVGEGT. The CDR3 is made up of 16 amino acids. The chain couples TRBV6-2 or TRBV6-3 to TRBJ1-5. The specimen sequenced was blood T cells: a sorted CD56 or NKG2C T cell subset, CD4+ or CD8+ T cells, or bulk PBMC T cells (not recorded which). This TCR derives from a man younger than 35 in good health. This CDR3 is CASSYSSDRVDQPQHF.